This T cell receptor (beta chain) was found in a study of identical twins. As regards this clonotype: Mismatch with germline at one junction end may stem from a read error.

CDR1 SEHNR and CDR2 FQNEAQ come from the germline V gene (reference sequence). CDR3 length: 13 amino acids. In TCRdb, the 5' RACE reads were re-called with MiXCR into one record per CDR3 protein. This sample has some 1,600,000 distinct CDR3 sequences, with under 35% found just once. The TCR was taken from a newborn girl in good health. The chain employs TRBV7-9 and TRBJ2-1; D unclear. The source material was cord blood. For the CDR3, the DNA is TGTGCCGGCAGCTTAGCTAGATACAATGAGCAGTTCTTC. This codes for CAGSLARYNEQFF.